This T cell receptor (beta chain) was observed in a study of identifying expanded T cells in peripheral blood. Study-wide results and limits: Over about two and four weeks, about 16.4 and 19 clones changed, versus roughly 1.2 between replicates. Clone count variance between roughly 2-week samples rose with total template count.

This CDR3 is 13 amino acids long. CDR1 is KGHSH and CDR2 is LQKENI in the germline V gene. Trimming removed 4 bases from V and 1 base from J, with 7 bases in between. In the case of this clone: Its antigen is as yet unknown.

No infections or other immune events were documented during collection. Clones were read by immunoSEQ multiplex PCR, and TCRdb kept only the in-frame ones, dropping some. The sample records 90,000 or so clones, approximately 86% being singletons. The sequenced sample was blood. The clonotype originates from a person aged 18 to 70 in good health. This sequence joins TRBV18 and TRBJ2-5; D is ambiguous. CDR3 bases: TGTGCCAGCTCACGAGACTCCCAAGAGACCCAGTACTTC. Its translation: CASSRDSQETQYF.